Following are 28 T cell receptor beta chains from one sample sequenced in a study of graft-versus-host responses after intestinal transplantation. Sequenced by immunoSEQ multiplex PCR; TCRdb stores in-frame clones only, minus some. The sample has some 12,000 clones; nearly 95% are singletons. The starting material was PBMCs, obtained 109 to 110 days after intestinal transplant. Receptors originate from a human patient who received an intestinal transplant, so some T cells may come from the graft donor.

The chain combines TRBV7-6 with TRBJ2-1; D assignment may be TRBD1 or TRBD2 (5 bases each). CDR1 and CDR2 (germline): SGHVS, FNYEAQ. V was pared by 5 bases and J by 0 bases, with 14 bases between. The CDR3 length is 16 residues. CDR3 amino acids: CASSPGASSSYNEQFF. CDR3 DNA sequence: TGTGCCAGCAGCCCCGGGGCTAGCTCCTCCTACAATGAGCAGTTCTTC.

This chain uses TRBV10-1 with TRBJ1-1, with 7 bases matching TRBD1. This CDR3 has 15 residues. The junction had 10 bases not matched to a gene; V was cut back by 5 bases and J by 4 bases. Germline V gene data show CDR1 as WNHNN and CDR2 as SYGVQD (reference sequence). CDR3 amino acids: CASSRDSARGTEAFF. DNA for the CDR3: TGCGCCAGCAGTCGGGACAGCGCGAGAGGCACTGAAGCTTTCTTT.

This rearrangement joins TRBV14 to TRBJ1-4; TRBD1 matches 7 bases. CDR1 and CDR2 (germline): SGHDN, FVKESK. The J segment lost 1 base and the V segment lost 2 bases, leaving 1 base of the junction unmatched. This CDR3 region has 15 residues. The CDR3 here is CASSQYRGTNEKLFF. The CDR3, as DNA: TGTGCCAGCAGCCAATACAGGGGAACTAATGAAAAACTGTTTTTT.

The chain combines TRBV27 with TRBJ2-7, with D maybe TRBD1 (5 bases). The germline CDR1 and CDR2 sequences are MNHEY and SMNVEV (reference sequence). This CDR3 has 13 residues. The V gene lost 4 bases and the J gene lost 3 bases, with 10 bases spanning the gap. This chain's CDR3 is CASSYGRDYEQYF. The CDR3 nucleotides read TGTGCCAGCAGTTATGGCAGGGACTACGAGCAGTACTTC.

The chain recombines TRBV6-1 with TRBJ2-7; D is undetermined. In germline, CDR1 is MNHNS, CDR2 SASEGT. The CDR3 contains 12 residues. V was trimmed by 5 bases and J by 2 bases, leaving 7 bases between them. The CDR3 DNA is TGTGCCAGCAGTTGGCTAGCCTACGAGCAGTACTTC. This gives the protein CASSWLAYEQYF.

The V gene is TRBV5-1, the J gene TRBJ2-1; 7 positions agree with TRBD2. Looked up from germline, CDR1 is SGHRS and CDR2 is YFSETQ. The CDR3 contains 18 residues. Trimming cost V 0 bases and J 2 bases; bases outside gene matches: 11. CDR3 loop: CASSLVRRGAGPYNEQFF. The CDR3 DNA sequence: TGCGCCAGCAGCTTGGTTAGGAGAGGAGCGGGACCCTACAATGAGCAGTTCTTC. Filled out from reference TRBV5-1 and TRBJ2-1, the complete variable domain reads KAGVTQTPRYLIKTRGQQVTLSCSPISGHRSVSWYQQTPGQGLQFLFEYFSETQRNKGNFPGRFSGRQFSNSRSEMNVSTLELGDSALYLCASSLVRRGAGPYNEQFFGPGTRLTVL.

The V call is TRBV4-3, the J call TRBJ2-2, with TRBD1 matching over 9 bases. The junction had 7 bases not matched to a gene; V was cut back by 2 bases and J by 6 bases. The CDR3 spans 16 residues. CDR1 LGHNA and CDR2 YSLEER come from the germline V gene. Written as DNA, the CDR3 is TGCGCCAGCAGCCAACCGGGACAGGGTAATGCCGGGGAGCTGTTTTTT. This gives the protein CASSQPGQGNAGELFF.

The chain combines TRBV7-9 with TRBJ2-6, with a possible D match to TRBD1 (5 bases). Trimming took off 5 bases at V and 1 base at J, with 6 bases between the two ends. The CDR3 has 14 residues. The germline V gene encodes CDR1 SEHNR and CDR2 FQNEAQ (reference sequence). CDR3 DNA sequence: TGTGCCAGCAGCCCAGGGTCTGGGGCCAACGTCCTGACTTTC. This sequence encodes CASSPGSGANVLTF.

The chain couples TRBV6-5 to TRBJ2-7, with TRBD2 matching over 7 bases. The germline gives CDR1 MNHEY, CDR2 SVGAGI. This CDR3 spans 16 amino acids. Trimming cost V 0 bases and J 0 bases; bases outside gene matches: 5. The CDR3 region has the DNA TGTGCCAGCAGTTACTCCCGAGGGAGGGGCTCCTACGAGCAGTACTTC. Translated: CASSYSRGRGSYEQYF.

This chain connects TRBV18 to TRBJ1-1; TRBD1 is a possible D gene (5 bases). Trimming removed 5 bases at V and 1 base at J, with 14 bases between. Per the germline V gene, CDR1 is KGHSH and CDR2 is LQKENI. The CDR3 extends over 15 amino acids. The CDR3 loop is CASSYGDHGNTEAFF. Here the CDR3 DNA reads TGTGCCAGCTCATACGGGGACCACGGGAACACTGAAGCTTTCTTT. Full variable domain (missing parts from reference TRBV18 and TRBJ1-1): NAGVMQNPRHLVRRRGQEARLRCSPMKGHSHVYWYRQLPEEGLKFMVYLQKENIIDESGMPKERFSAEFPKEGPSILRIQQVVRGDSAAYFCASSYGDHGNTEAFFGQGTRLTVV.

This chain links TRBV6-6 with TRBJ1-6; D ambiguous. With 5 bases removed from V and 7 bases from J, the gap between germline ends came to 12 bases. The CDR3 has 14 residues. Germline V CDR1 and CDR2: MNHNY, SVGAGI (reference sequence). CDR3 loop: CASSRGSLNSPLHF. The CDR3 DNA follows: TGTGCCAGCAGTCGAGGCAGCCTAAATTCACCCCTCCACTTT.

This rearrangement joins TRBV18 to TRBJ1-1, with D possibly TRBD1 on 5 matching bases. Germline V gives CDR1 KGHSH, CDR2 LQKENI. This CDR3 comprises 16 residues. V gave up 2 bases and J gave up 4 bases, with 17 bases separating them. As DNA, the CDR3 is TGTGCCAGCTCACCAAAGGGGCAGGCCCTGAGCACTGAAGCTTTCTTT. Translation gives CASSPKGQALSTEAFF.

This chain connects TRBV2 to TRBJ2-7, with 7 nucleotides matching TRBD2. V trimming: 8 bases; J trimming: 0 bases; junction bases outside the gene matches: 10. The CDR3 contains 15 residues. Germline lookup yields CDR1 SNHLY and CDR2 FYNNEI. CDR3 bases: TGTGCCAGCTGGGGGGGTAGCGGTAGCTCCTACGAGCAGTACTTC. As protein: CASWGGSGSSYEQYF.

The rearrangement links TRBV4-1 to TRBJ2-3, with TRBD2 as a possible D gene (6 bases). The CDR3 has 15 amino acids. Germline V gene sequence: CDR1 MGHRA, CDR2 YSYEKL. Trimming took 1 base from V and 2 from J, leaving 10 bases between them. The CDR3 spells CASSQVAVSTDTQYF. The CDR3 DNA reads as TGCGCCAGCAGCCAAGTAGCGGTTTCCACAGATACGCAGTATTTT.

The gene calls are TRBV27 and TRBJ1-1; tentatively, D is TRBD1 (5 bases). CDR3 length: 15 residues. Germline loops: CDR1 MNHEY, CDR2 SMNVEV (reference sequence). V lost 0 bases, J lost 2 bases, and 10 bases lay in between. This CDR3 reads CASSLSAQGNTEAFF. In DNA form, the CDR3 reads TGTGCCAGCAGTTTATCCGCGCAGGGTAACACTGAAGCTTTCTTT.

The CDR3 is CASSPRGYEQYF. The CDR3 coding sequence is TGTGCCAGCTCACCGAGGGGGTACGAGCAGTACTTC. V is TRBV18 and J is TRBJ2-7, with D possibly being TRBD1 (6 bases). V was shortened by 3 bases and J by 4 bases, with 7 bases between the two germline ends. The CDR3 sequence is 12 residues long. Germline values: CDR1 KGHSH, CDR2 LQKENI. The full variable domain, completed using reference TRBV18 and TRBJ2-7, is NAGVMQNPRHLVRRRGQEARLRCSPMKGHSHVYWYRQLPEEGLKFMVYLQKENIIDESGMPKERFSAEFPKEGPSILRIQQVVRGDSAAYFCASSPRGYEQYFGPGTRLTVT.

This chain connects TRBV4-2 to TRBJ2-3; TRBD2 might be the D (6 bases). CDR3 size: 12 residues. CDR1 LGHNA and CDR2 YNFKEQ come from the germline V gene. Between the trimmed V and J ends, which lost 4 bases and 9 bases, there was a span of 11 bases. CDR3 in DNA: TGTGCCAGCAGCCTCGGAGGGAGAACGCAGTATTTT. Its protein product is CASSLGGRTQYF.

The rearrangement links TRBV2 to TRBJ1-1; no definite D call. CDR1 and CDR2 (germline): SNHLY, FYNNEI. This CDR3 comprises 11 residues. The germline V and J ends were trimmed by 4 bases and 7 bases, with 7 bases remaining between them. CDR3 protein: CASSVQSEAFF. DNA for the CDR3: TGTGCCAGCAGTGTTCAGAGTGAAGCTTTCTTT.

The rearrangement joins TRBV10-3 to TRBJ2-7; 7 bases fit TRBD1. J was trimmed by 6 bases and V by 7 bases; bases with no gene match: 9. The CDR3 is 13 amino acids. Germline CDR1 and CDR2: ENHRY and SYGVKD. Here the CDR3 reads CAIKPTGAPEQYF. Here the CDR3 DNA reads TGTGCCATCAAACCCACAGGGGCCCCCGAGCAGTACTTC.

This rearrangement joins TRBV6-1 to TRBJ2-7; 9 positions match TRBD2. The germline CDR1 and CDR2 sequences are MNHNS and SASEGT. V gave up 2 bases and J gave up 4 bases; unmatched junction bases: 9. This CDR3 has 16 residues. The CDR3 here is CASSEWNSGRVYEQYF. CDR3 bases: TGTGCCAGCAGTGAATGGAATAGCGGGAGAGTTTACGAGCAGTACTTC.

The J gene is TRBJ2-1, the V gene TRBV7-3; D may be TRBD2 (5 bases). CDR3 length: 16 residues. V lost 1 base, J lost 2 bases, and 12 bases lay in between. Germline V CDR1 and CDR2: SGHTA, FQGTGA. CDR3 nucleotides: TGTGCCAGCAGCTTAAAAGGAGGAATTACCTACAATGAGCAGTTCTTC. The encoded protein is CASSLKGGITYNEQFF.

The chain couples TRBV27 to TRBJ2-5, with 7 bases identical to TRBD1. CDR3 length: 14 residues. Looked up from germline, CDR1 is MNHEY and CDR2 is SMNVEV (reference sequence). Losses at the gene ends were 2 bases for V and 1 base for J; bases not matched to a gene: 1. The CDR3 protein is CASSLGTVQETQYF. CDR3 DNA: TGTGCCAGCAGTTTAGGGACAGTCCAAGAGACCCAGTACTTC.

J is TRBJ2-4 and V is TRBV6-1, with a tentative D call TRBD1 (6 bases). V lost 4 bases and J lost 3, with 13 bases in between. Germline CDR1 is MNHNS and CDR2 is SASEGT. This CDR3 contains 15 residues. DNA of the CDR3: TGTGCCAGCAGTGGCAGGGGTACTTTCAAAAACATTCAGTACTTC. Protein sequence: CASSGRGTFKNIQYF.

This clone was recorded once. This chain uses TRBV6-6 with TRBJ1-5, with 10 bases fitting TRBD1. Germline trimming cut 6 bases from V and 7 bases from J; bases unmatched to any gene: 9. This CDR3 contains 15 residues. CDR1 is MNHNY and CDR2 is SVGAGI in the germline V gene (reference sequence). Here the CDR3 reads CASRQLGTGEQPQHF. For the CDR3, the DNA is TGTGCCAGCAGACAGTTAGGGACAGGGGAACAGCCCCAGCATTTT.

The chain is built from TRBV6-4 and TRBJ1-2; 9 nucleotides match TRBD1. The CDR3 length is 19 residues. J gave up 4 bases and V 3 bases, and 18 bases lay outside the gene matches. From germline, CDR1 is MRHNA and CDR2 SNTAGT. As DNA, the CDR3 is TGTGCCAGCAGTGAGGTCCCGGGACAGGGAGTCGGGTTTAGCTATGGCTACACCTTC. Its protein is CASSEVPGQGVGFSYGYTF.

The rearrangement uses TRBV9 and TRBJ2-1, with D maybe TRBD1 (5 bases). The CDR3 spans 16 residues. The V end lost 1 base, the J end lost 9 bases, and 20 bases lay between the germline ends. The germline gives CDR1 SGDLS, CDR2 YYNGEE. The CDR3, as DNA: TGTGCCAGCAGCGTACTTACAGGTACCGCCGACAGTGAGCAGTTCTTC. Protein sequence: CASSVLTGTADSEQFF.

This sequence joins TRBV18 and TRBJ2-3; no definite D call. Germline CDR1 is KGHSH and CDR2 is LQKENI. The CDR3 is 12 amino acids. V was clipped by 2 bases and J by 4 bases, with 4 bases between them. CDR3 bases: TGTGCCAGCTCACCAGTTCCAGATACGCAGTATTTT. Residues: CASSPVPDTQYF.

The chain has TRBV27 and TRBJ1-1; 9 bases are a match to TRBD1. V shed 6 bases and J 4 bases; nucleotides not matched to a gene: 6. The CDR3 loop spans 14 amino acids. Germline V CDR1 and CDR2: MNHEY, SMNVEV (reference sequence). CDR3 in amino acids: CASRDRGLATEAFF. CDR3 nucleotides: TGTGCCAGCAGGGACAGGGGACTAGCCACTGAAGCTTTCTTT.